A single sample gave rise to the 24 T cell receptor beta chains below, sequenced in a study of T cell repertoires in ileal Crohn's disease. Only in-frame clones appear in the TCRdb table, and some are missing; sequencing was by immunoSEQ multiplex PCR. The sample shows approximately 30,000 clones, roughly 77% of them seen only once. Sequenced: ileal tissue. The receptor set was obtained from an adult with Crohn's disease.

The chain has TRBV11-2 and TRBJ2-5; tentatively, D is TRBD2 (7 bases). V was pared by 6 bases and J by 1 base, with 18 bases between. The CDR3 sequence is 16 residues long. Germline CDR1 SGHAT, CDR2 FQNNGV. This CDR3 is CASSYTVGGGQETQYF. CDR3 DNA: TGTGCCAGCAGTTACACCGTAGGGGGGGGCCAAGAGACCCAGTACTTC. Based on the CDR3 plus reference TRBV11-2 and TRBJ2-5, the full variable domain is EAGVAQSPRYKIIEKRQSVAFWCNPISGHATLYWYQQILGQGPKLLIQFQNNGVVDDSQLPKDRFSAERLKGVDSTLKIQPAKLEDSAVYLCASSYTVGGGQETQYFGPGTRLLVL.

The chain is built from TRBV6-5 and TRBJ2-2, with D possibly TRBD1 on 6 matching bases. The germline V gene encodes CDR1 MNHEY and CDR2 SVGAGI. V was clipped by 0 bases and J by 4 bases, with 9 bases between them. The CDR3 sequence is 15 residues long. In nucleotides, the CDR3 is TGTGCCAGCAGTTACTCAATGGGGGCCACCGGGGAGCTGTTTTTT. This gives the protein CASSYSMGATGELFF.

The V call is TRBV4-1, the J call TRBJ1-1; D unresolved. The CDR3 consists of 15 residues. V lost 1 base, J lost 3 bases, and 12 bases lay in between. From germline, CDR1 is MGHRA and CDR2 YSYEKL. CDR3 protein: CASSQGRFSYTEAFF. CDR3 sequence (DNA): TGCGCCAGCAGCCAAGGGAGATTCTCCTACACTGAAGCTTTCTTT.

V gene TRBV30 combines with J gene TRBJ1-6, with D possibly TRBD1 on 5 matching bases. Germline V gene data show CDR1 as GTSNPN and CDR2 as SVGIG (reference sequence). The CDR3 covers 13 residues. With 2 bases removed from V and 9 bases from J, the gap between germline ends came to 11 bases. The CDR3 here is CAWSSRDFSPLHF. CDR3 DNA sequence: TGTGCCTGGAGTTCACGGGACTTTTCACCCCTCCACTTT.

This clone was recorded once. The chain uses TRBV30 and TRBJ2-7; 8 bases align to TRBD2. The CDR3 has 14 residues. Germline CDR1 and CDR2: GTSNPN and SVGIG (reference sequence). J was trimmed by 2 bases and V by 0 bases; bases with no gene match: 3. CDR3 loop: CAWSVSGSTYEQYF. The DNA for the CDR3 is TGTGCCTGGAGTGTAAGCGGGAGTACCTACGAGCAGTACTTC.

DNA of the CDR3: TGTGCCAGCAGCTCCAGGTTGAATGAGCAGTTCTTC. Translating gives CASSSRLNEQFF. This sequence joins TRBV7-9 and TRBJ2-1; D unresolved. Trimming took off 4 bases at V and 7 bases at J, with 8 bases between the two ends. Germline values: CDR1 SEHNR, CDR2 FQNEAQ (reference sequence). The CDR3 runs 12 residues. Filled out from reference TRBV7-9 and TRBJ2-1, the complete variable domain reads DTGVSQNPRHKITKRGQNVTFRCDPISEHNRLYWYRQTLGQGPEFLTYFQNEAQLEKSRLLSDRFSAERPKGSFSTLEIQRTEQGDSAMYLCASSSRLNEQFFGPGTRLTVL.

This chain uses TRBV6-1 with TRBJ2-4; 12 nucleotides agree with TRBD2. Trimming at V came to 2 bases and at J to 0 bases, leaving 2 bases not matched to a gene. Per the germline V gene, CDR1 is MNHNS and CDR2 is SASEGT. The CDR3 runs to 17 residues. CDR3 nucleotides: TGTGCCAGCAGTGAACGACTAGCGGGAGTAGCCAAAAACATTCAGTACTTC. Its translation is CASSERLAGVAKNIQYF.

This sequence joins TRBV4-1 and TRBJ1-2; D is perhaps TRBD1 (5 bases). The V end lost 4 bases, the J end lost 7 bases, and 16 bases lay between the germline ends. The CDR3 runs 14 residues. CDR1 MGHRA and CDR2 YSYEKL come from the germline V gene. The CDR3, as DNA: TGCGCCAGCAGCCCGTGGGAACAGGAGGGTGGCTACACCTTC. This translates into CASSPWEQEGGYTF.

This rearrangement joins TRBV6-1 to TRBJ1-2; unclear D gene. Germline lookup yields CDR1 MNHNS and CDR2 SASEGT. This CDR3 has 16 amino acids. The germline V and J ends were trimmed by 1 base and 7 bases, with 19 bases remaining between them. The CDR3 spells CASSEGRRADIFGYTF. For the CDR3, the DNA is TGTGCCAGCAGTGAAGGAAGGCGGGCAGATATCTTTGGCTACACCTTC.

The chain couples TRBV4-2 to TRBJ2-7; no clear D gene. Germline V gives CDR1 LGHNA, CDR2 YNFKEQ. V gave up 0 bases and J gave up 6 bases, with 12 bases separating them. This CDR3 is built from 14 residues. DNA for the CDR3: TGTGCCAGCAGCCAAGATCTTGGAAGAGGCGAGCAGTACTTC. Protein product: CASSQDLGRGEQYF.

The chain uses TRBV6-1 and TRBJ2-1, with 11 bases lining up with TRBD2. Germline V gene lookup returns CDR1 MNHNS and CDR2 SASEGT. This CDR3 comprises 15 residues. J was trimmed by 6 bases and V by 5 bases; bases with no gene match: 6. CDR3 bases: TGTGCCAGCAGTTTGTCTAGCGGGGGGCCCAATGAGCAGTTCTTC. The encoded protein is CASSLSSGGPNEQFF.

This chain connects TRBV18 to TRBJ1-5; tentative D call: TRBD1 (6 bases). Between the trimmed V and J ends, which lost 6 bases and 3 bases, there was a span of 12 bases. This CDR3 is built from 14 residues. The germline V gene has CDR1 KGHSH and CDR2 LQKENI. CDR3 residues: CASSLRQVNQPQHF. The DNA for the CDR3 is TGTGCCAGCTCCCTACGACAGGTCAATCAGCCCCAGCATTTT.

The chain uses TRBV11-2 and TRBJ1-2, with D possibly matching TRBD1 (6 bases). Per germline, CDR1 SGHAT and CDR2 FQNNGV. The CDR3 loop spans 15 amino acids. V lost 5 bases to trimming and J lost 1 base, with 14 bases between them. The CDR3 nucleotides read TGTGCCAGCAGCATAGGACAGTTCCTTAACTATGGCTACACCTTC. It codes for CASSIGQFLNYGYTF.

V is TRBV4-2 and J is TRBJ2-3, with 7 bases that match TRBD2. The J segment lost 0 bases and the V segment lost 0 bases, leaving 9 bases of the junction unmatched. CDR1 is LGHNA, CDR2 YNFKEQ, per germline. This CDR3 is 18 amino acids long. The CDR3 reads CASSQDFTAGVSTDTQYF. The CDR3 nucleotides read TGTGCCAGCAGCCAAGATTTCACGGCGGGAGTAAGCACAGATACGCAGTATTTT.

The chain joins TRBV4-2 to TRBJ2-5, with 7 bases lining up with TRBD2. J lost 2 bases, V lost 1 base, and 7 bases had no gene match. Germline V CDR1 and CDR2: LGHNA, YNFKEQ. The CDR3 is 16 residues long. For the CDR3, the DNA is TGTGCCAGCAGCCAAGGGCTTGGCGGGGGTCAAGAGACCCAGTACTTC. This sequence encodes CASSQGLGGGQETQYF.

The sample holds a few counts of this clone. V is TRBV5-1 and J is TRBJ2-5; a weak D match, TRBD2 (6 bases). Germline assignment: CDR1 SGHRS and CDR2 YFSETQ. Trimming took 1 base from V and 5 from J, leaving 18 bases between them. There are 16 residues in the CDR3. Here the CDR3 reads CASSLYPGLAGETQYF. The CDR3, as DNA: TGCGCCAGCAGCTTGTATCCGGGGCTGGCGGGGGAGACCCAGTACTTC.

V and J are TRBV4-1 and TRBJ2-1; 7 nucleotides line up with TRBD1. The V segment lost 2 bases and the J segment 4 bases; nucleotides outside the gene matches: 5. CDR1 is MGHRA and CDR2 is YSYEKL in the germline V gene. The CDR3 has 15 residues. CDR3 DNA sequence: TGCGCCAGCAGCCAAACCGGGACAGAATACAATGAGCAGTTCTTC. Protein: CASSQTGTEYNEQFF.

The CDR3 sequence is CASSLESTGIVYGYTF. In DNA, the CDR3 is TGTGCCAGCAGCTTGGAGTCGACAGGGATAGTCTATGGCTACACCTTC. The V gene is TRBV5-5, the J gene TRBJ1-2; 7 bases are a match to TRBD1. Unmatched junction bases numbered 9, after V lost 0 bases and J lost 4 bases. This CDR3 contains 16 residues. The germline CDR1 and CDR2 sequences are SGHKS and YYEKEE (reference sequence).

The DNA of the CDR3 is TGTGCCATCAGTGAGTCAAGGGCAGGGCGGAACGACTATGGCTACACCTTC. Translation: CAISESRAGRNDYGYTF. The chain employs TRBV10-3 and TRBJ1-2; possible D gene TRBD1, 5 bases. Deletions cut 0 bases from V and 3 bases from J, with 17 bases between. CDR1 is ENHRY and CDR2 is SYGVKD in the germline V gene. The CDR3 has 17 amino acids.

The table lists this clone with a count of one. The chain recombines TRBV30 with TRBJ1-1; 7 bases line up with TRBD1. Germline V lookup: CDR1 GTSNPN, CDR2 SVGIG (reference sequence). CDR3 length: 13 residues. The V and J ends lost 1 base and 5 bases, in that order; junction bases with no gene match: 4. This CDR3 reads CAWSARQGTEAFF. The CDR3 DNA is TGTGCCTGGAGTGCCCGACAGGGAACTGAAGCTTTCTTT.

The V gene is TRBV29-1, the J gene TRBJ1-1; D gene ambiguous. Trimming pared 6 bases from V and 4 bases from J, leaving 9 bases between. The CDR3 has 11 amino acids. Germline-derived CDR1 and CDR2 are SQVTM and ANQGSEA. The CDR3 protein is CSVLAGTEAFF. CDR3 DNA sequence: TGCAGCGTACTTGCGGGCACTGAAGCTTTCTTT.

The chain uses TRBV6-5 and TRBJ2-1; no reliable D call. The CDR3 sequence is 10 residues long. Germline V lookup: CDR1 MNHEY, CDR2 SVGAGI. Trimming left V 8 bases short and J 5 bases short, with 4 bases between. The CDR3 here is CASGHNEQFF. The CDR3 nucleotides read TGTGCCAGCGGCCACAATGAGCAGTTCTTC.

The V gene is TRBV2, the J gene TRBJ1-2; D uncertain. The V end was cut by 2 bases, the J end by 5 bases, with 15 bases between. From germline, CDR1 is SNHLY and CDR2 FYNNEI. This CDR3 spans 15 amino acids. The CDR3 protein is CASSESTGLKYGYTF. CDR3 nucleotides: TGTGCCAGCAGTGAATCCACTGGGCTCAAGTATGGCTACACCTTC.

The table lists this clone with a count of one. The chain employs TRBV29-1 and TRBJ1-6; 8 bases line up with TRBD1. Per germline, CDR1 SQVTM and CDR2 ANQGSEA. The J segment lost 7 bases and the V segment lost 5 bases, leaving 4 bases of the junction unmatched. The CDR3 runs 13 residues. This CDR3 reads CSVSQGGNSPLHF. The CDR3, as DNA: TGCAGCGTTTCACAGGGGGGCAATTCACCCCTCCACTTT.